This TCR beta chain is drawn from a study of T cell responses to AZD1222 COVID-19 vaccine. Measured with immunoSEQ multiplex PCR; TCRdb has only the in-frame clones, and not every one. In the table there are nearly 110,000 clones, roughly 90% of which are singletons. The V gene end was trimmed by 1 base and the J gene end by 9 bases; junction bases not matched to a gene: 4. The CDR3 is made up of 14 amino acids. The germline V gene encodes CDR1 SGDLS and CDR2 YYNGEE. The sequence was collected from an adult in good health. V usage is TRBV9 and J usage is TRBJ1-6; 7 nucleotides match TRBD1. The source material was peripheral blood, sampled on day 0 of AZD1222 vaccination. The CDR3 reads CASSVPGGTSPLHF. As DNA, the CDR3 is TGTGCCAGCAGCGTACCAGGGGGGACTTCACCCCTCCACTTT. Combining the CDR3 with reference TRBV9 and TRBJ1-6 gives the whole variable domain DSGVTQTPKHLITATGQRVTLRCSPRSGDLSVYWYQQSLDQGLQFLIQYYNGEERAKGNILERFSAQQFPDLHSELNLSSLELGDSALYFCASSVPGGTSPLHFGNGTRLTVT.